This T cell receptor (beta chain) came from a study of control samples from healthy donors and cancer patients. Data came from immunoSEQ multiplex PCR; TCRdb stores just in-frame clones and leaves some out. The sample shows roughly 180,000 clones, 80% to 95% of them seen only once. The sequenced sample consisted of blood. This receptor was taken from an older woman in good health.

CDR3 region: CASSPLPFSGGPKQETQYF. CDR3 sequence (DNA): TGTGCCAGCAGCCCTCTCCCCTTTAGCGGGGGGCCTAAACAAGAGACCCAGTACTTC. The chain is built from TRBV7-9 and TRBJ2-5, with 10 bases lining up with TRBD2. The CDR3 spans 19 residues. The V and J ends lost 5 bases and 2 bases, in that order; junction bases with no gene match: 17. From germline, CDR1 is SEHNR and CDR2 FQNEAQ (reference sequence).